The clone carrying this T cell receptor (beta chain) was seen a single time. Researchers prepared the TCRbeta library using unique molecular identifiers, the study reports. TCRdb re-derived calls from the PCR reads in MiXCR, one entry per CDR3 protein. Here the sample spans 640,000 or so distinct CDR3 sequences, approximately 17% being singletons. This entry comes from a study of T-cell reconstitution after alpha-beta-depleted transplantation in children. The CDR3 has 15 amino acids. V lost 1 base and J lost 4, with 10 bases in between. Germline V gene lookup returns CDR1 LGHNA and CDR2 YSLEER. The chain has TRBV4-3 and TRBJ2-2; D might be TRBD2 (6 bases). The sequence was collected from a human donor who donated a stem cell graft to a child with acute myeloid leukemia. The source material was PBMCs from the stem cell graft donor, sampled from the stem cell graft. The CDR3 sequence is CASSQGVGGTGELFF. CDR3 nucleotides: TGCGCCAGCAGCCAAGGGGTGGGGGGCACCGGGGAGCTGTTTTTT.